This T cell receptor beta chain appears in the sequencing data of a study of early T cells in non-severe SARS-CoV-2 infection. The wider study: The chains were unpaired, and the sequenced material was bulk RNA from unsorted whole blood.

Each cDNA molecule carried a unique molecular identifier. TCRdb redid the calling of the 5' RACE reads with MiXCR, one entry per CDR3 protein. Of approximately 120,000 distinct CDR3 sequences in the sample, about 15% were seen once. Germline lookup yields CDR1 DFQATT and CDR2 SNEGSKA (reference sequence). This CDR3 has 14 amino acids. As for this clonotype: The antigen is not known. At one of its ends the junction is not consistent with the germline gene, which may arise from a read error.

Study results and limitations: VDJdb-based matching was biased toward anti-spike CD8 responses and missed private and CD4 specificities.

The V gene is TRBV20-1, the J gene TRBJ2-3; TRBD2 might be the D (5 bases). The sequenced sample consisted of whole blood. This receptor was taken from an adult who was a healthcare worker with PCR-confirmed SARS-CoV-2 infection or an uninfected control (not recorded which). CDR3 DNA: TGCAGAGCTAGTATAGAGCGGAGCACAGATACGCAGTATTTT. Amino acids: CRASIERSTDTQYF.